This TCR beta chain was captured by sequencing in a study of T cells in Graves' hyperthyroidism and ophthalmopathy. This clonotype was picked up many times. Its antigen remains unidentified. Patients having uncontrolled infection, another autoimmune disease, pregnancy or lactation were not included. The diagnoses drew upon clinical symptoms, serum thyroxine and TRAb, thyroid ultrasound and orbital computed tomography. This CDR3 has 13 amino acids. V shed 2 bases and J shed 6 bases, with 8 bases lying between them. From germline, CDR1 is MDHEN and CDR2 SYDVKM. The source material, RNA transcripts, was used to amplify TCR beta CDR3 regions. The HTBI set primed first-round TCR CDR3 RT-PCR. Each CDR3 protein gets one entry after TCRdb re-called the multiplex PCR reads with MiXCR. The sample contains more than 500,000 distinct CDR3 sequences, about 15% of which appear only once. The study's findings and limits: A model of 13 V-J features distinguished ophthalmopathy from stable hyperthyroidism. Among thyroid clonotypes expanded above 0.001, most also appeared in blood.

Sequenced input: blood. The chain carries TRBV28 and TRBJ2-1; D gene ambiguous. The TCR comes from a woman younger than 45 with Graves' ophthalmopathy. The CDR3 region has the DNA TGTGCCAGCAGTTTAGACCCCCTCAATGAGCAGTTCTTC. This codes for CASSLDPLNEQFF.